This TCR beta chain was retrieved from a study of cytomegalovirus exposure and HLA in healthy donors. Study-wide background: In terms of ancestry, the Caucasian-associated cluster contained roughly four fifths of the 300 to 400 genotyped donors.

V dropped 1 base and J dropped 6; count of bases not matched to a gene: 8. CDR3 size: 16 residues. Germline-derived CDR1 and CDR2 are SGHVS and FNYEAQ. The PCR ran on 60 Vbeta and 13 Jbeta primers. Produced via immunoSEQ multiplex PCR; TCRdb's table is partial and in-frame only. Found here are over 100,000 clones; the top ten clones hold 6.8%. Source material: PBMCs. The sequence came from a man between 35 and 55 years old in good health and CMV-seropositive. The rearrangement uses TRBV7-6 and TRBJ2-1; 8 bases are shared with TRBD2. CDR3 residues: CASSLEIAGRVNEQFF. The CDR3 nucleotides are TGTGCCAGCAGCTTAGAGATAGCGGGAAGGGTCAATGAGCAGTTCTTC.